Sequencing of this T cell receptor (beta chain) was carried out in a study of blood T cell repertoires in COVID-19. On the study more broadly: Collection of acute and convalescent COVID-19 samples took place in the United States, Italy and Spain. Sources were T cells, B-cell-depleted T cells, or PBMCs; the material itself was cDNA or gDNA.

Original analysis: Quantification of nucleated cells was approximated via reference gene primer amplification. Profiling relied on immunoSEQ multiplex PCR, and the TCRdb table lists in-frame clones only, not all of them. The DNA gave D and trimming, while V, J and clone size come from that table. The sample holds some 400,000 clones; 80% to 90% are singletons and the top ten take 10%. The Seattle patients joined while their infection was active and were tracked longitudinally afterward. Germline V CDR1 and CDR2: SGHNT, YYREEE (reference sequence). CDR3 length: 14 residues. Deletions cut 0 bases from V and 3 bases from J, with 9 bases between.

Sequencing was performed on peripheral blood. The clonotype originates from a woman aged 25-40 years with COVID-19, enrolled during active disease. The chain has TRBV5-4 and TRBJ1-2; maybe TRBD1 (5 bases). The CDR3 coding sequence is TGTGCCAGCAGCTTGGGGGGCGGCTACTATGGCTACACCTTC. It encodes CASSLGGGYYGYTF. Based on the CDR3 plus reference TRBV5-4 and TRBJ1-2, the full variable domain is ETGVTQSPTHLIKTRGQQVTLRCSSQSGHNTVSWYQQALGQGPQFIFQYYREEENGRGNFPPRFSGLQFPNYSSELNVNALELDDSALYLCASSLGGGYYGYTFGSGTRLTVV.